This TCR beta chain was found in a study of shared clonotypes between healthy human individuals. The study's findings and limits: Only blood samples were collected, and tissue repertoires likely differ.

The CDR3 consists of 19 residues. Germline V gene data show CDR1 as PRHDT and CDR2 as FYEKMQ (reference sequence). The germline V and J ends were trimmed by 1 base and 0 bases, with 21 bases remaining between them. Sequenced by immunoSEQ multiplex PCR; TCRdb stores in-frame clones only, minus some. The repertoire holds hundreds of thousands of clones, with 95% to 96% as singletons. Positively selected for CCR7, the CD45RO-negative cells used as naive CD8 cells excluded terminally differentiated effector memory CD45RA+ cells. As concerns this clone: The target antigen is unknown.

The material sequenced was naive CD8+ T cells sorted from blood. V usage is TRBV13 and J usage is TRBJ2-5; D unclear. The sequence was collected from a woman in her 30s in good health. The CDR3 is CASSLVHPTDAAYQETQYF. In DNA, the CDR3 is TGTGCCAGCAGCTTAGTTCACCCAACAGACGCCGCGTACCAAGAGACCCAGTACTTC.